This TCR beta chain was recorded in a study of cytomegalovirus exposure and HLA in healthy donors. The assay was immunoSEQ multiplex PCR, and TCRdb's table has in-frame clones only and misses some. This sample has approximately 160,000 clones, with 70% to 90% found just once. V dropped 2 bases and J dropped 0; count of bases not matched to a gene: 7. CDR1 and CDR2 from the germline V gene are SGHRS and YFSETQ. The CDR3 runs 17 residues. The sample consisted of PBMCs. This chain connects TRBV5-1 to TRBJ2-2; TRBD1 aligns across 7 bases. This TCR was sampled from a man aged 25-45 years in good health and CMV-seropositive. Here the CDR3 DNA reads TGCGCCAGCAGCTTTGATTCGGACAGGCCGAACACCGGGGAGCTGTTTTTT. Its translation is CASSFDSDRPNTGELFF.